The clone carrying this T cell receptor (beta chain) was recorded only once. The sample comes from a study of cytomegalovirus exposure and HLA in healthy donors. The CDR3 has 15 amino acids. The germline CDR1 and CDR2 sequences are ENHRY and SYGVKD. The trim removed 2 bases at V and 3 bases at J, leaving 6 bases unmatched. Vbeta (60) and Jbeta (13) primers were used in the PCR. Assay: immunoSEQ multiplex PCR; the TCRdb copy retains only in-frame clones and omits some. The profile shows about 110,000 clones, around 79% of them singletons. The sample taken for sequencing was PBMCs. This sequence was found in a woman aged 25 to 39 in good health and CMV-seronegative. The chain combines TRBV10-3 with TRBJ2-7; 8 bases line up with TRBD1. CDR3 DNA: TGTGCCATCAGTGAGGTACAGGGGGGAAACTACGAGCAGTACTTC. Protein product: CAISEVQGGNYEQYF.